The next 10 T cell receptor beta chains were all read from a single sample in a study of T cells in Graves' hyperthyroidism and ophthalmopathy. RNA transcripts served as the template for amplifying TCR beta CDR3 regions. HTBI primers were used for first-round RT-PCR of the TCR CDR3. Each CDR3 protein is one row after TCRdb ran MiXCR on the multiplex PCR reads. The data show about 510,000 distinct CDR3 sequences, with 13% to 15% seen just once and approximately 15% held by the top ten. Sequencing was done on a sample of blood. These receptors originate from a woman aged 40 to 50 with Graves' hyperthyroidism.

This clonotype was counted at least ten times. This chain links TRBV28 with TRBJ1-2; D ambiguous. The germline CDR1 and CDR2 sequences are MDHEN and SYDVKM. Trimming pared 7 bases from V and 5 bases from J, leaving 17 bases between. CDR3 length: 14 residues. The CDR3 DNA reads as TGTGCCAGCAACCCCTCCGGGCAGAAATATGGCTACACCTTC. Protein: CASNPSGQKYGYTF.

The V call is TRBV4-1, the J call TRBJ1-4; 8 bases fit TRBD1. Per germline, CDR1 MGHRA and CDR2 YSYEKL. J was trimmed by 7 bases and V by 0 bases; bases with no gene match: 7. The CDR3 length is 16 residues. CDR3 amino acids: CASSQDGRQGREKLFF. Here the CDR3 DNA reads TGCGCCAGCAGCCAAGATGGAAGACAGGGGCGTGAAAAACTGTTTTTT.

This clonotype was observed a handful of times. The chain employs TRBV20-1 and TRBJ1-2, with D maybe TRBD1 (5 bases). Trimming left V 7 bases short and J 0 bases short, with 12 bases between. The length of the CDR3 is 13 residues. Germline CDR1 DFQATT, CDR2 SNEGSKA (reference sequence). The CDR3 loop reads CSVLRDPNYGYTF. The CDR3 DNA sequence: TGCAGTGTTCTGAGGGACCCTAACTATGGCTACACCTTC.

In its sample, this clonotype was seen once. The CDR3 bases are TGTGCCATCGGTGGGGGCAGCCCTGAGAAAACCGGGGAGCTGTTTTTT. Translating gives CAIGGGSPEKTGELFF. The chain couples TRBV10-3 to TRBJ2-2; TRBD1 is a possible D gene (6 bases). V lost 8 bases and J lost 5, with 21 bases in between. In germline, CDR1 is ENHRY, CDR2 SYGVKD. This CDR3 has 16 amino acids.

This clonotype was observed many times. The rearrangement joins TRBV5-1 to TRBJ2-3, with a possible D match to TRBD2 (6 bases). CDR1 and CDR2 (germline): SGHRS, YFSETQ. V was clipped by 0 bases and J by 4 bases, with 9 bases between them. The CDR3 has 14 amino acids. The CDR3 DNA reads as TGCGCCAGCAGCTTGGAGGAGGGTTCAGATACGCAGTATTTT. As protein: CASSLEEGSDTQYF.

This clonotype was picked up many times. J is TRBJ2-3 and V is TRBV11-1; the match to TRBD2 covers 7 bases. The CDR3 contains 17 residues. Germline-derived CDR1 and CDR2 are SGHAT and FQDESV (reference sequence). J gave up 0 bases and V 5 bases, and 11 bases lay outside the gene matches. The CDR3 reads CASSKSGVALSTDTQYF. CDR3 DNA: TGTGCCAGCAGCAAAAGCGGGGTCGCTCTTAGCACAGATACGCAGTATTTT.

This clonotype was seen many times. The rearrangement links TRBV19 to TRBJ2-2; D unresolved. Per the germline V gene, CDR1 is LNHDA and CDR2 is SQIVND (reference sequence). The V gene lost 2 bases and the J gene lost 5 bases, with 6 bases spanning the gap. This CDR3 spans 13 amino acids. The CDR3 loop is CASSILGTGELFF. The DNA of the CDR3 is TGTGCCAGTAGTATACTAGGGACCGGGGAGCTGTTTTTT.

The table lists this clonotype with many counts. The V and J genes are TRBV28 and TRBJ2-7; perhaps TRBD1 as D (6 bases). Germline CDR1 and CDR2: MDHEN and SYDVKM. The ends were cut back, 5 bases at V and 0 bases at J, with 14 bases in the middle. This CDR3 has 15 residues. DNA of the CDR3: TGTGCCAGCAGTCCGGATCAGGGGATCTCCTACGAGCAGTACTTC. Encoded protein: CASSPDQGISYEQYF.

This clonotype has at least ten counts. V is TRBV7-2 and J is TRBJ2-3; TRBD2 agrees at 13 bases. The CDR3 covers 15 residues. V trimming: 5 bases; J trimming: 6 bases; junction bases outside the gene matches: 5. Germline values: CDR1 SGHTA, CDR2 FQGNSA. DNA for the CDR3: TGTGCCAGCAGCCCGAGGACTAGCGGGAGCGATACGCAGTATTTT. It translates to CASSPRTSGSDTQYF.

This clonotype showed up many times. CDR3 sequence reads: CASSLGGIRDGDEQYF. The CDR3 bases are TGCGCCAGCAGCTTGGGGGGAATCAGGGACGGGGACGAGCAGTACTTC. The chain is built from TRBV5-1 and TRBJ2-7, with D tentatively TRBD1 or TRBD2 (5 bases each). V gave up 0 bases and J gave up 5 bases, with 18 bases separating them. Per the germline V gene, CDR1 is SGHRS and CDR2 is YFSETQ. CDR3 length: 16 amino acids.